This is a list of T cell receptor beta chains from one sample in a study of blood T cells in healthy people across ages. TCRdb processed the 5' RACE reads anew with MiXCR; each CDR3 protein has one entry. This table has some 1.5 million distinct CDR3 sequences, approximately 30% appearing once. Specimen: blood. Receptor source: a woman aged 25 to 45 in good health. Both conserved end residues are part of each CDR3. Each record gives: clone size, V gene, J gene, D gene, CDR3 protein, CDR3 DNA. D genes are given only for firm matches. Some rows mark clone size as missing; the rest say once, few, many or name a class of expanded clone.

>.|TRBV21-1|TRBJ2-7|.
CASNFPGTGGRSSPSYEQYF
TGTGCCAGCAACTTTCCCGGGACAGGGGGCCGGTCTAGCCCCTCCTACGAGCAGTACTTC
>.|TRBV24-1|TRBJ1-2|TRBD1
CATSDSTGVGYTF
TGTGCCACCAGTGATTCGACAGGGGTTGGCTACACCTTC
>.|TRBV6-6|TRBJ2-7|TRBD1
CASSWGTGMYEQYF
TGTGCCAGCAGTTGGGGGACAGGGATGTACGAGCAGTACTTC
>.|TRBV30|TRBJ2-5|.
CAWSRGHRETQYF
TGTGCCTGGAGCCGGGGACACAGGGAGACCCAGTACTTC
>few|TRBV20-1|TRBJ2-7|TRBD1
CSAIRQGASYEQYF
TGCAGTGCTATTAGACAGGGGGCTTCCTACGAGCAGTACTTC
>many|TRBV6-1|TRBJ2-7|TRBD2
CASSGGGLAGGYEQYF
TGTGCCAGCAGTGGGGGGGGACTAGCGGGAGGCTACGAGCAGTACTTC
>.|TRBV28|TRBJ1-6|.
CASSLLPPRTLRESPLHF
TGTGCCAGCAGTTTACTACCCCCACGGACCCTTAGAGAATCACCCCTCCACTTT
>.|TRBV3-1|TRBJ2-3|.
CASSQTSPIRPDTQYF
TGTGCCAGCAGCCAAACGTCTCCCATCAGGCCGGATACGCAATATTTT
>.|TRBV6-5|TRBJ2-3|.
CASSSGGASLDTQYF
TGTGCCAGCAGCTCGGGGGGCGCGAGTTTAGATACGCAGTATTTT
>.|TRBV7-2|TRBJ2-3|.
CASSSSRHTDTQYF
TGTGCCAGCAGCTCGAGCCGGCACACAGATACGCAGTATTTT
>few|TRBV11-2|TRBJ2-5|TRBD2
CASSSGSGRLETQYF
TGTGCCAGCAGCTCGGGTAGCGGGAGACTGGAGACCCAGTACTTC
>.|TRBV27|TRBJ2-7|.
CASAGGTYEQYF
TGTGCCAGCGCGGGCGGGACCTACGAGCAGTACTTC
>.|TRBV12-3/TRBV12-4|TRBJ2-1|.
CASSLIGVEQFF
TGTGCCAGCAGTTTAATCGGGGTGGAGCAGTTCTTC
>many|TRBV28|TRBJ2-7|TRBD1
CASTTGQAYEQYF
TGTGCCAGCACCACCGGACAGGCCTACGAGCAGTACTTC
>many|TRBV5-5|TRBJ1-4|TRBD1
CASSWGQGTELFF
TGTGCCAGCAGCTGGGGACAGGGGACCGAACTGTTTTTT